The 27 T cell receptor beta chains presented below share a single source sample, sequenced in a study of blood T cell repertoires in COVID-19. Here immunoSEQ multiplex PCR was the method, and the copy in TCRdb shows in-frame clones only, minus some. Among about 110,000 clones listed, approximately 80% were seen once. Sequencing used peripheral blood. These receptors originate from a woman in her sixties or seventies with acute or convalescent COVID-19.

This sequence joins TRBV6-6 and TRBJ1-5; D may be TRBD1 (6 bases). CDR1 is MNHNY, CDR2 SVGAGI, per germline (reference sequence). V lost 2 bases and J lost 7, with 15 bases in between. This CDR3 region has 15 residues. The chain's CDR3 is CASSYGSGVGQPQHF. As DNA, the CDR3 is TGTGCCAGCAGTTACGGGTCAGGGGTCGGGCAGCCCCAGCATTTT.

The CDR3 DNA follows: TGTGCCAGCAGCCAAGGGGCTAGCGGGGGGGTAGAGACCCAGTACTTC. Protein sequence: CASSQGASGGVETQYF. The chain uses TRBV3-1 (or the pseudogene TRBV3-2) and TRBJ2-5; 12 positions match TRBD2. Per germline, CDR1 LGHDT and CDR2 YNNKEL (reference sequence). CDR3 length equals 16 residues. J was trimmed by 4 bases and V by 1 base; bases with no gene match: 4.

The gene calls are TRBV5-1 and TRBJ1-2; a weak D match, TRBD1 (5 bases). This CDR3 has 13 residues. CDR1 is SGHRS and CDR2 is YFSETQ in the germline V gene. V lost 0 bases to trimming and J lost 7 bases, with 10 bases between them. CDR3 sequence reads: CASSLELGAGYTF. The CDR3 DNA is TGCGCCAGCAGCTTGGAATTAGGGGCTGGCTACACCTTC.

The rearrangement joins TRBV24-1 to TRBJ2-2; 8 nucleotides agree with TRBD2. Germline values: CDR1 KGHDR, CDR2 SFDVKD. CDR3 length equals 15 residues. V trimming: 1 base; J trimming: 3 bases; junction bases outside the gene matches: 0. CDR3 DNA sequence: TGTGCCACCAGTGATTTACTAGCGGACACCGGGGAGCTGTTTTTT. Residues: CATSDLLADTGELFF.

V and J are TRBV18 and TRBJ1-1; D not resolved. The CDR3 runs 15 residues. V was pared by 1 base and J by 0 bases, with 9 bases between. Germline CDR1 and CDR2: KGHSH and LQKENI. The CDR3 DNA reads TGTGCCAGCTCACCACGGCCAGACATGAACACTGAAGCTTTCTTT. Its protein is CASSPRPDMNTEAFF.

The chain uses TRBV2 and TRBJ2-5; 10 bases fit TRBD1. This CDR3 contains 15 residues. Looked up from germline, CDR1 is SNHLY and CDR2 is FYNNEI. V was clipped by 8 bases and J by 4 bases; unmatched bases: 10. CDR3 nucleotides: TGTGCCAGCCAACTCGACAGGGGGCATCGAGAGACCCAGTACTTC. Amino acids: CASQLDRGHRETQYF.

The rearrangement links TRBV11-2 to TRBJ2-7; possibly TRBD2 for D (5 bases). CDR1 and CDR2 from the germline V gene are SGHAT and FQNNGV. Between the trimmed V and J ends, which lost 5 bases and 0 bases, there was a span of 17 bases. This CDR3 has 16 residues. The CDR3 sequence is CASSPRGAVSSYEQYF. The DNA of the CDR3 is TGTGCCAGCAGCCCACGAGGAGCGGTGAGCTCCTACGAGCAGTACTTC.

The chain recombines TRBV10-3 with TRBJ2-5; the D gene is possibly TRBD2 (6 bases). Germline CDR1 and CDR2: ENHRY and SYGVKD. Trimming took 8 bases from V and 2 from J, leaving 9 bases between them. This CDR3 is 12 amino acids long. The chain's CDR3 is CAISREQETQYF. Here the CDR3 DNA reads TGTGCCATCTCCCGGGAGCAAGAGACCCAGTACTTC.

The rearrangement joins TRBV6-6 to TRBJ1-1; D may be TRBD1 (5 bases). Germline V gives CDR1 MNHNY, CDR2 SVGAGI (reference sequence). V lost 6 bases and J 3 bases, leaving 14 bases between the germline ends. This CDR3 is 14 amino acids long. The CDR3: CASSAPGGDTEAFF. Here the CDR3 DNA reads TGTGCCAGCAGCGCCCCGGGGGGGGACACTGAAGCTTTCTTT.

The V gene is TRBV6-2 or TRBV6-3, the J gene TRBJ2-7; 8 positions agree with TRBD1. The V gene end was trimmed by 1 base and the J gene end by 2 bases; junction bases not matched to a gene: 4. From germline, CDR1 is MNHEY and CDR2 SVGEGT. This CDR3 has 15 amino acids. The CDR3 DNA follows: TGTGCCAGCAGTTACTTGACAGGGGAGACCTACGAGCAGTACTTC. This sequence encodes CASSYLTGETYEQYF.

The V gene is TRBV5-1, the J gene TRBJ1-2, with D possibly matching TRBD1 (6 bases). The CDR3 consists of 14 residues. The ends were cut back, 0 bases at V and 3 bases at J, with 9 bases in the middle. Germline assignment: CDR1 SGHRS and CDR2 YFSETQ. CDR3 sequence (DNA): TGCGCCAGCAGCTTGGAGGGACAAGACTATGGCTACACCTTC. This codes for CASSLEGQDYGYTF.

The chain links TRBV30 to TRBJ2-1; 11 bases map to TRBD2. The CDR3 has 13 amino acids. Per the germline V gene, CDR1 is GTSNPN and CDR2 is SVGIG (reference sequence). Trimming removed 1 base from V and 9 bases from J; junction bases left unmatched: 2. DNA of the CDR3: TGTGCCTGGAGTGGCCTAGCGGGAGGTGAGCAGTTCTTC. Its protein is CAWSGLAGGEQFF.

The chain's CDR3 is CASSFGDSLLGQFF. CDR3 DNA: TGTGCCAGCAGCTTCGGGGACTCCTTGCTTGGGCAGTTCTTC. This rearrangement joins TRBV7-9 to TRBJ2-1; D perhaps matches TRBD2 (6 bases). The CDR3 consists of 14 residues. V lost 3 bases and J lost 12, with 18 bases in between. Germline V gene sequence: CDR1 SEHNR, CDR2 FQNEAQ (reference sequence).

This rearrangement joins TRBV28 to TRBJ1-3; TRBD1 matches 7 bases. Losses at the gene ends were 0 bases for V and 0 bases for J; bases not matched to a gene: 2. The V gene's germline CDR1 is MDHEN and CDR2 SYDVKM. The CDR3 is 16 residues long. The CDR3 is CASSLWGQHSGNTIYF. Here the CDR3 DNA reads TGTGCCAGCAGTTTATGGGGACAGCACTCTGGAAACACCATATATTTT.

This chain connects TRBV18 to TRBJ2-2, with TRBD1 matching over 7 bases. The trim removed 5 bases at V and 5 bases at J, leaving 5 bases unmatched. This CDR3 contains 14 residues. Germline V gives CDR1 KGHSH, CDR2 LQKENI. CDR3 sequence (DNA): TGTGCCAGCTCATCGGGACAGTTAACCGGGGAGCTGTTTTTT. Amino acid sequence: CASSSGQLTGELFF.

The V and J genes are TRBV6-6 and TRBJ2-2; TRBD1 agrees at 11 bases. The CDR3 runs to 16 residues. Germline V gene data show CDR1 as MNHNY and CDR2 as SVGAGI (reference sequence). The V segment lost 7 bases and the J segment 1 base; nucleotides outside the gene matches: 5. The CDR3 nucleotides are TGTGCCAGCAAAGGACAGGGGGCTAGGAACACCGGGGAGCTGTTTTTT. Translating it yields CASKGQGARNTGELFF.

V is TRBV7-6 and J is TRBJ1-6, with 10 positions matching TRBD1. CDR1 and CDR2 from the germline V gene are SGHVS and FNYEAQ. The CDR3 covers 15 residues. V lost 5 bases, J lost 10 bases, and 8 bases stayed unmatched. The CDR3 DNA follows: TGTGCCAGCAGCCTACAGGACAGGGGGGAATCACCCCTCCACTTT. Translated, it gives CASSLQDRGESPLHF.

The V and J genes are TRBV10-3 and TRBJ2-3, with 15 bases lining up with TRBD2. With V trimmed by 10 bases and J by 6 bases, 8 bases remained unmatched. This CDR3 region has 15 residues. The germline gives CDR1 ENHRY, CDR2 SYGVKD. CDR3 in amino acids: CATGTSGGNHDTQYF. The CDR3 region has the DNA TGTGCCACGGGGACTAGCGGGGGGAATCACGATACGCAGTATTTT.

The sample holds a few counts of this clone. The chain employs TRBV5-4 and TRBJ2-7; D may be TRBD2 (6 bases). V lost 1 base to trimming and J lost 3 bases, with 11 bases between them. Germline-derived CDR1 and CDR2 are SGHNT and YYREEE (reference sequence). The CDR3 sequence is 14 residues long. As DNA, the CDR3 is TGTGCCAGCAGCTTGTCGGGGGACCTCTACGAGCAGTACTTC. Protein: CASSLSGDLYEQYF.

The CDR3 coding sequence is TGCGCCAGCAGCTTGGACCCCGAGGTCAATGAGCAGTTCTTC. Translating it yields CASSLDPEVNEQFF. The chain recombines TRBV5-1 with TRBJ2-1, with D hard to call. Trimming removed 0 bases from V and 6 bases from J, with 10 bases in between. The CDR3 has 14 residues. CDR1 is SGHRS and CDR2 is YFSETQ in the germline V gene.

The V call is TRBV18, the J call TRBJ1-6; 8 bases are a match to TRBD1. Germline trimming cut 2 bases from V and 13 bases from J; bases unmatched to any gene: 10. The CDR3 length is 15 residues. Germline V gene lookup returns CDR1 KGHSH and CDR2 LQKENI. In DNA form, the CDR3 reads TGTGCCAGCTCACCAGGGTCAGGGGGCGACACTCCCCTCCACTTT. Amino acid sequence: CASSPGSGGDTPLHF.

The CDR3 spells CASSLGRGRNIYGYTF. DNA of the CDR3: TGTGCCAGCAGCTTAGGACGGGGGAGGAATATCTATGGCTACACCTTC. The chain couples TRBV13 to TRBJ1-2; possible D gene TRBD1, 5 bases. Germline V CDR1 and CDR2: PRHDT, FYEKMQ (reference sequence). Trimming left V 0 bases short and J 4 bases short, with 15 bases between. This CDR3 region has 16 residues.

The V and J genes are TRBV14 and TRBJ1-1, with D maybe TRBD1 (6 bases). In germline, CDR1 is SGHDN, CDR2 FVKESK. The CDR3 is made up of 13 amino acids. The germline V and J ends were trimmed by 4 bases and 4 bases, with 10 bases remaining between them. The CDR3, as DNA: TGTGCCAGCAGCCCCCAGGGGACCACTGAAGCTTTCTTT. Translating it yields CASSPQGTTEAFF.

The chain carries TRBV6-2 or TRBV6-3 and TRBJ1-3, with TRBD1 matching over 9 bases. CDR1 MNHEY and CDR2 SVGEGT come from the germline V gene. The CDR3 extends over 17 amino acids. V lost 6 bases and J lost 2; bases outside the gene matches: 11. This chain's CDR3 is CASSWTGAQGAGNTIYF. The CDR3 DNA is TGTGCCAGCAGCTGGACAGGGGCACAGGGAGCTGGAAACACCATATATTTT.

The rearrangement joins TRBV19 to TRBJ2-1; D gene ambiguous. The CDR3 runs to 12 residues. The V gene's germline CDR1 is LNHDA and CDR2 SQIVND (reference sequence). Trimming shortened V by 6 bases and J by 5 bases, and 8 bases separated the two germline ends. CDR3 loop: CASSPDNNEQFF. Written as DNA, the CDR3 is TGTGCCAGTAGCCCAGACAACAATGAGCAGTTCTTC.

V gene TRBV6-5 combines with J gene TRBJ2-1, with TRBD1 identical over 8 bases. Germline trimming cut 2 bases from V and 6 bases from J; bases unmatched to any gene: 0. CDR3 length: 13 residues. Germline values: CDR1 MNHEY, CDR2 SVGAGI. CDR3: CASSYGTGNEQFF. The CDR3, as DNA: TGTGCCAGCAGTTACGGGACAGGCAATGAGCAGTTCTTC.

The chain uses TRBV6-1 and TRBJ2-2; D remains unclear. The CDR3 spans 15 residues. V was trimmed by 3 bases and J by 6 bases, leaving 14 bases between them. Germline V gene data show CDR1 as MNHNS and CDR2 as SASEGT. The CDR3 sequence: CASSDLTPLAGELFF. DNA of the CDR3: TGTGCCAGCAGTGACCTAACTCCTTTGGCCGGGGAGCTGTTTTTT.